Listed here are 5 T cell receptor beta chains from one sample, sequenced in a study of shared clonotypes between healthy human individuals. Clones were read by immunoSEQ multiplex PCR, and TCRdb kept only the in-frame ones, dropping some. The data contain 2 million or so clones, less than 95% of them singletons. Naivety among CD8 cells was defined by CD45RO negativity and positive CCR7 selection, thereby excluding terminally differentiated effector memory CD45RA+ cells. Specimen: naive CD8+ T cells sorted from blood. These receptors originate from a young man in good health.

The chain employs TRBV30 and TRBJ2-7; D perhaps matches TRBD2 (5 bases). This CDR3 has 16 amino acids. V dropped 5 bases and J dropped 0 bases, with 20 bases sitting between them. CDR1 is GTSNPN and CDR2 is SVGIG in the germline V gene (reference sequence). This chain's CDR3 is CAWDRGQRPSSYEQYF. DNA of the CDR3: TGTGCCTGGGATCGAGGGCAGCGGCCAAGCTCCTACGAGCAGTACTTC. The whole variable domain, filled in from reference TRBV30 and TRBJ2-7, reads SQTIHQWPATLVQPVGSPLSLECTVEGTSNPNLYWYRQAAGRGLQLLFYSVGIGQISSEVPQNLSASRPQDRQFILSSKKLLLSDSGFYLCAWDRGQRPSSYEQYFGPGTRLTVT.

The chain joins TRBV6-1 to TRBJ1-5; possibly TRBD1 for D (6 bases). Per the germline V gene, CDR1 is MNHNS and CDR2 is SASEGT. The CDR3 sequence is 15 residues long. With 5 bases removed from V and 2 bases from J, the gap between germline ends came to 13 bases. The CDR3 is CASSMWGARNQPQHF. The CDR3, as DNA: TGTGCCAGCAGTATGTGGGGGGCTCGCAATCAGCCCCAGCATTTT.

The chain uses TRBV30 and TRBJ2-7, with D perhaps matching TRBD2 (5 bases). The V end lost 5 bases, the J end lost 5 bases, and 13 bases lay between the germline ends. CDR1 GTSNPN and CDR2 SVGIG come from the germline V gene (reference sequence). The CDR3 is 12 amino acids. CDR3 residues: CAWSAVTHEQYF. The CDR3 DNA reads TGTGCCTGGTCAGCGGTAACCCACGAGCAGTACTTC. The full variable domain, rest sourced from reference TRBV30 and TRBJ2-7, is SQTIHQWPATLVQPVGSPLSLECTVEGTSNPNLYWYRQAAGRGLQLLFYSVGIGQISSEVPQNLSASRPQDRQFILSSKKLLLSDSGFYLCAWSAVTHEQYFGPGTRLTVT.

Comments on this clone: This same CDR3 is encoded by further DNA sequences in the sample. The chain carries TRBV9 and TRBJ1-3; D is uncertain. Germline lookup yields CDR1 SGDLS and CDR2 YYNGEE. Trimming took 0 bases from V and 0 from J, leaving 7 bases between them. This CDR3 comprises 15 residues. CDR3 amino acids: CASSVDGVSGNTIYF. The CDR3 DNA follows: TGTGCCAGCAGCGTAGACGGAGTCTCTGGAAACACCATATATTTT.

The J gene is TRBJ2-1, the V gene TRBV29-1, with D tentatively TRBD2 (6 bases). The germline V and J ends were trimmed by 3 bases and 1 base, with 7 bases remaining between them. This CDR3 spans 13 amino acids. Germline V CDR1 and CDR2: SQVTM, ANQGSEA. The chain's CDR3 is CSVDLASYNEQFF. CDR3 nucleotides: TGCAGCGTTGACCTAGCGTCCTACAATGAGCAGTTCTTC.